This T cell receptor (beta chain) was captured by sequencing in a study of shared clonotypes between healthy human individuals. Using immunoSEQ multiplex PCR, the repertoire was profiled, and TCRdb retains in-frame clones only, with some absent. The repertoire holds over 400,000 clones, with around 96% as singletons. This clone is a singleton in its sample. Sequenced material: naive CD4+ T cells sorted from blood. The sample's subset: CD45RA+ positively selected. The sequence was collected from a woman aged 25 to 39 in good health.

In nucleotides, the CDR3 is TGCGCCAGCAGCCCCCACGGGGAGTACCAAGAGACCCAGTACTTC. Protein: CASSPHGEYQETQYF. The V and J genes are TRBV5-1 and TRBJ2-5; weak D call: TRBD2 (5 bases). Germline V lookup: CDR1 SGHRS, CDR2 YFSETQ. V was shortened by 4 bases and J by 0 bases, with 13 bases between the two germline ends. The CDR3 is made up of 15 amino acids.